This entry describes one T cell receptor beta chain. As yet, its antigen is unknown. Input per TCR library consisted of about 3.5 ug of total RNA. From the 5' RACE reads, TCRdb lists one entry per CDR3 protein and no DNA. The repertoire shows more than 300,000 distinct CDR3 sequences; the top ten hold 2% to 3%. These data are taken from a study of monozygotic twins with inflammatory bowel disease. Regarding the study as a whole: Distinguishing T cell subtypes was not possible.

The CDR3 runs 14 residues. Germline loops: CDR1 SQVTM, CDR2 ANQGSEA. This TCR derives from a human donor with ulcerative colitis or Crohn's disease, or a healthy co-twin of an affected twin (not recorded which). V and J are TRBV29-1 and TRBJ2-2; TCRdb outputs TRBD2, but without DNA this stays unchecked. Sequenced material: blood. CDR3 in amino acids: CSAKRLASTGELFF.